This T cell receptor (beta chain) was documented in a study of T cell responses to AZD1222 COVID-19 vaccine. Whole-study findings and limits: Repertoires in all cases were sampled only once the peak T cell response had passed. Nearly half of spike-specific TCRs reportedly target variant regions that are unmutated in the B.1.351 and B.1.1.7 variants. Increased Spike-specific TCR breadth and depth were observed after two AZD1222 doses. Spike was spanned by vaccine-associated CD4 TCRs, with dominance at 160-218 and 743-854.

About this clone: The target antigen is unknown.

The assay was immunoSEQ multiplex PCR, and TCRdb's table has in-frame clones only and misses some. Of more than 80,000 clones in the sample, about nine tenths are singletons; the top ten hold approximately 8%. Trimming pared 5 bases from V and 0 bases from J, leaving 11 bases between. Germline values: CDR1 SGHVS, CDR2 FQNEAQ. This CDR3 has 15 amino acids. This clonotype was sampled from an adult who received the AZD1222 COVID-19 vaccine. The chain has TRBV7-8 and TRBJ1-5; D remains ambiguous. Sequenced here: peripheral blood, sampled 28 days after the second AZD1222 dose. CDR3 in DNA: TGTGCCAGCAGCGCACACGGAGTTAGCAATCAGCCCCAGCATTTT. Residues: CASSAHGVSNQPQHF.